Below, one T cell receptor beta chain is given with its context. The CDR3 is 15 residues long. J was trimmed by 6 bases and V by 2 bases; bases with no gene match: 3. Among ophthalmopathy patients, the Clinical Activity Score reached at least 3, the NOSPECS grade reached at least 4, and duration remained under 3 months. These data come from a study of T cells in Graves' hyperthyroidism and ophthalmopathy. Regions amplified from RNA transcripts were the TCR beta CDR3 regions. Initially, a first-round RT-PCR of the TCR CDR3 employed the HTBI primer set. Using its own MiXCR run on the multiplex PCR reads, TCRdb lists one record per CDR3 protein. The sample has fewer than 250,000 distinct CDR3 sequences; less than 20% are singletons.

The sequence was collected from a woman in her late teens or twenties with Graves' ophthalmopathy. The chain carries TRBV12-3 or TRBV12-4 and TRBJ2-1; 11 positions match TRBD2. Sequencing input: blood. CDR3 DNA: TGTGCCAGCAGTTTATGGACTAGCGGGTCCAATGAGCAGTTCTTC. This sequence encodes CASSLWTSGSNEQFF.